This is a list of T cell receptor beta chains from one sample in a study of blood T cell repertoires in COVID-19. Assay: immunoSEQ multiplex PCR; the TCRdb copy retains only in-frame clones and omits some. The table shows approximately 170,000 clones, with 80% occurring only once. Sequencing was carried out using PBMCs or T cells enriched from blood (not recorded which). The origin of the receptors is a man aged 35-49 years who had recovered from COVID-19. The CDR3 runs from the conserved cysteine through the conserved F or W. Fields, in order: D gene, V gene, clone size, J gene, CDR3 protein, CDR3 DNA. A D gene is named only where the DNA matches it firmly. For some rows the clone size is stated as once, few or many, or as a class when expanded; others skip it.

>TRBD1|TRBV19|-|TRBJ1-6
CASSSLGQYNSPLHF
TGTGCCAGTAGTTCGCTGGGACAGTATAATTCACCCCTCCACTTT
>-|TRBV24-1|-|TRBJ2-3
CATSGTASTDTQYF
TGTGCCACCAGTGGGACAGCTAGCACAGATACGCAGTATTTT
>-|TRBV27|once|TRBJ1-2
CASRADSPGYGYTF
TGTGCCAGCAGGGCGGATAGCCCTGGCTATGGCTACACCTTC
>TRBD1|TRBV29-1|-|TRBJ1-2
CSVDLDRKAGYTF
TGCAGCGTTGACTTGGACAGGAAGGCGGGCTACACCTTC
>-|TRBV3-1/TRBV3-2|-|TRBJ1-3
CASSPGSGGAGNTIYF
TGTGCCAGCAGCCCCGGGTCCGGGGGAGCAGGAAACACCATATATTTT
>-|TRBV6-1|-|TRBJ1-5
CASSDQGADSNQPQHF
TGTGCCAGCAGTGACCAAGGGGCTGATAGCAATCAGCCCCAGCATTTT
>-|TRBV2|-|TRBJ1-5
CASSEALVVRDQPQHF
TGTGCCAGCAGTGAAGCGCTTGTGGTGAGGGATCAGCCCCAGCATTTT
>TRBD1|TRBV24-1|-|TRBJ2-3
CATETGTGDMSTDTQYF
TGTGCCACCGAGACTGGGACAGGCGATATGAGCACAGATACGCAGTATTTT
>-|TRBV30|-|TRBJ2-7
CAWTSRGWGEQYF
TGTGCCTGGACTTCCAGGGGATGGGGCGAGCAGTACTTC
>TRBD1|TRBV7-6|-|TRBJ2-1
CASSSQSLRDSIINEQFF
TGTGCCAGCAGCTCCCAATCACTGAGGGACAGCATCATCAATGAGCAGTTCTTC
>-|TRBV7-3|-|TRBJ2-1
CASSLLDSGFYNEQFF
TGTGCCAGCAGCTTACTAGATAGCGGTTTTTACAATGAGCAGTTCTTC
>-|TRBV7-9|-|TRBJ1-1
CASSLAGLTGEAFF
TGTGCCAGCAGCTTAGCGGGCTTGACGGGAGAAGCTTTCTTT
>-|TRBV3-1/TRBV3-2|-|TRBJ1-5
CASSQEKHHSNQPQHF
TGTGCCAGCAGCCAAGAGAAACATCATAGCAATCAGCCCCAGCATTTT
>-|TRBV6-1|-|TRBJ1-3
CASSETNRVKSGNTIYF
TGTGCCAGCAGTGAGACAAACAGGGTAAAATCTGGAAACACCATATATTTT
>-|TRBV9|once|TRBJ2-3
CASSVRTGTDTQYF
TGTGCCAGCAGCGTCAGGACAGGCACAGATACGCAGTATTTT
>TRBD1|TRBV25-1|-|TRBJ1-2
CASGTEANYGYTF
TGTGCCAGTGGGACAGAAGCTAACTATGGCTACACCTTC
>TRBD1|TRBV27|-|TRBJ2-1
CASSLRGDRGYNEQFF
TGTGCCAGCAGTTTAAGGGGGGACAGGGGTTACAATGAGCAGTTCTTC
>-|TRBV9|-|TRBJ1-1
CASSAWGRGEAFF
TGTGCCAGCAGCGCTTGGGGTCGGGGTGAAGCTTTCTTT
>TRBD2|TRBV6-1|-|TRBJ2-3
CASSELAGGQTDTQYF
TGTGCCAGCAGTGAACTAGCGGGGGGGCAGACAGATACGCAGTATTTT
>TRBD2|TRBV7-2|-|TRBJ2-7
CASSLAGGMTYEQYF
TGTGCCAGCAGCTTAGCGGGGGGGATGACCTACGAGCAGTACTTC
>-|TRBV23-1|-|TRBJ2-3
CASSQPHPAGAGTDTQYF
TGCGCCAGCAGTCAACCTCATCCGGCAGGGGCGGGCACAGATACGCAGTATTTT
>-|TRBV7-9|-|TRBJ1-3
CASSLQGLPGNTIYF
TGTGCCAGCAGCTTACAGGGTTTACCTGGAAACACCATATATTTT
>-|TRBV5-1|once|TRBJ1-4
CASTRGAANEKLFF
TGCGCCAGCACCCGGGGGGCGGCTAATGAAAAACTGTTTTTT
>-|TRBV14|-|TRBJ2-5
CASSKGEGETQYF
TGTGCCAGCAGCAAGGGGGAGGGAGAGACCCAGTACTTC
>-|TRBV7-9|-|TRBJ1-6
CASSSPQGMTAFYNSPLHF
TGTGCCAGCAGCTCACCTCAGGGTATGACGGCCTTCTATAATTCACCCCTCCACTTT
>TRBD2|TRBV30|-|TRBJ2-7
CAWRPGTSGSYEQYF
TGTGCCTGGAGACCTGGGACTAGCGGCTCCTACGAGCAGTACTTC